This T cell receptor (beta chain) is drawn from a study of blood T cell repertoires in COVID-19. Study summary: Samples came from the United States, Italy and Spain, spanning acute and convalescent COVID-19.

Methods used by the authors: It was from reference gene primer amplification that nucleated cell counts were estimated. Sequencing was performed with immunoSEQ multiplex PCR; in TCRdb, only in-frame clones are kept and a portion is missing. The D gene and trimming were derived from the DNA, and the V and J assignments and clone size from that table. Of roughly 400,000 clones listed, roughly 88% are singletons. Trimming pared 7 bases from V and 2 bases from J, leaving 12 bases between. Germline V lookup: CDR1 SEHNR, CDR2 FQNEAQ (reference sequence). The length of the CDR3 is 14 residues. The V gene is TRBV7-9, the J gene TRBJ1-3; the D gene is possibly TRBD1 (5 bases). The sequenced sample was PBMCs or T cells enriched from blood (not recorded which). The sequence was collected from a woman in her 40s with acute COVID-19. The DNA of the CDR3 is TGTGCCAGCACCTTTGACAGTCCTGGAAACACCATATATTTT. Encoded protein: CASTFDSPGNTIYF.